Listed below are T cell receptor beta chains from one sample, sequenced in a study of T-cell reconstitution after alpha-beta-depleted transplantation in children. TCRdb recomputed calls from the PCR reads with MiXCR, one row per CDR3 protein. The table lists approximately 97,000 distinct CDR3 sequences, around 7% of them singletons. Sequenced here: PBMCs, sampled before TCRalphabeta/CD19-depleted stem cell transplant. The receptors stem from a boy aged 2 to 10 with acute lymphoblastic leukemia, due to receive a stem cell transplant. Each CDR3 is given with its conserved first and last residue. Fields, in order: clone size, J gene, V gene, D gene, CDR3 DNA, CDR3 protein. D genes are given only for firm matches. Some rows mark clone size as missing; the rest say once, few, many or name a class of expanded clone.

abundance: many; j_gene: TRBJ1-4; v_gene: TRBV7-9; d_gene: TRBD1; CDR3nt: TGTGCCAGCAGGAAAGGACAGGGCATTGAAAAACTGTTTTTT; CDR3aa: CASRKGQGIEKLFF
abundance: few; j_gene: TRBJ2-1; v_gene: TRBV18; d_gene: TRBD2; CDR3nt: TGTGCCAGCTCACCAGGACTAGCCAATGAGCAGTTCTTC; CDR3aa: CASSPGLANEQFF
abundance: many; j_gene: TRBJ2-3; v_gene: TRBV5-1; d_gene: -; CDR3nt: TGCGCCAGCAGCTTGGAGAAGAGCACAGATACGCAGTATTTT; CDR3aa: CASSLEKSTDTQYF
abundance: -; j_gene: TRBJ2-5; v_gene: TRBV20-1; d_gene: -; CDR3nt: TGCAGTGCTGGAGATTGGGAGACCCAGTACTTC; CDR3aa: CSAGDWETQYF
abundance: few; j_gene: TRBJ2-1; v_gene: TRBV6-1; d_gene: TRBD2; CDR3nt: TGTGCCAGCAGCACGGGGGGGCCTAGCTCCTACAATGAGCAGTTCTTC; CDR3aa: CASSTGGPSSYNEQFF
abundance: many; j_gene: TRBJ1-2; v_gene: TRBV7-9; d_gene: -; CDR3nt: TGTGCCTCACGAGGGTGGGATGGCTACACCTTC; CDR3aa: CASRGWDGYTF
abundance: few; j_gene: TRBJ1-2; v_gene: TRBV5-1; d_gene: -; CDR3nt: TGCGCCAGCAGCTCAGGGTTCTATGGCTACACCTTC; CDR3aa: CASSSGFYGYTF
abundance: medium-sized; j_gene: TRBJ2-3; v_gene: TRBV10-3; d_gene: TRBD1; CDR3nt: TGTGCCATCAGTGAGTCCCCGGGACAGGGCACAGATACGCAGTATTTT; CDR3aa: CAISESPGQGTDTQYF
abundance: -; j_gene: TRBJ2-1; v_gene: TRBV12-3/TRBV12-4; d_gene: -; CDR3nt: TGTGCCAGCAGTTACCCCGGGGGGCCAGACAATGAGCAGTTCTTC; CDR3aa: CASSYPGGPDNEQFF
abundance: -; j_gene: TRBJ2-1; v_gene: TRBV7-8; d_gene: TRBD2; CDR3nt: TGTGCCAGCAGCTTAATGGGGACTAGCGGGTCGAATGAGCAGTTCTTC; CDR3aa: CASSLMGTSGSNEQFF
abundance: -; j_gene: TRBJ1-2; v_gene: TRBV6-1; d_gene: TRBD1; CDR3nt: TGTGCCAGCAGAAACAGGGGATACTATGGCTACACCTTC; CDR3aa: CASRNRGYYGYTF
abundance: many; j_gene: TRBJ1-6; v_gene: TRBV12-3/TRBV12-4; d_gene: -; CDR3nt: TGTGCCAGCAGGACGGGAGGAGGGAATTCACCCCTCCACTTT; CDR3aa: CASRTGGGNSPLHF
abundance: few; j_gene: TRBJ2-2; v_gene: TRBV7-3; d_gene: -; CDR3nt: TGTGCCAGCAGGCCCGGACAGCCCACCGGGGAGCTGTTTTTT; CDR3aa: CASRPGQPTGELFF
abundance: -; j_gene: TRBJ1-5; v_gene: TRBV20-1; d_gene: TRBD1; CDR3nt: TGCAGTGCTTATGCGGCAGGGGGCAGGCAGCCCCAGCATTTT; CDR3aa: CSAYAAGGRQPQHF
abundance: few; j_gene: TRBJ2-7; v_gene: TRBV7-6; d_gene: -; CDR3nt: TGTGCCAGCAGCTTAGATCCGGGTCTCTCCTACGAGCAGTACTTC; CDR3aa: CASSLDPGLSYEQYF
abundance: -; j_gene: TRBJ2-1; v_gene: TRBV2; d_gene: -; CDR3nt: TGTGCCAGCAGCGGGACAATTGAGCAGTTCTTC; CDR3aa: CASSGTIEQFF
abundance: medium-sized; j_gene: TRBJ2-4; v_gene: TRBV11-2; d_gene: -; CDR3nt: TGTGCCAGCAGCGCCACTAACAAAAACATTCAGTACTTC; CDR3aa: CASSATNKNIQYF
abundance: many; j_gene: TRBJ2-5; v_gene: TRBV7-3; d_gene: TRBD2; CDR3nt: TGTGCCAGCAGACCCGCTAGCGGGGGGGAAGAGACCCAGTACTTC; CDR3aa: CASRPASGGEETQYF
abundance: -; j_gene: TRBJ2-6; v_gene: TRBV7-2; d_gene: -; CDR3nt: TGTGCCAGCAGCCCAGAAGGACAGACCTCTGGGGCCAACGTCCTGACTTTC; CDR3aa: CASSPEGQTSGANVLTF
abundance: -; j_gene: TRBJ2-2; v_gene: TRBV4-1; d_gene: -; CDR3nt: TGCGCCAGCAGCCAAGAGGCCCGGGCGACCGGGGAGCTGTTTTTT; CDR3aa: CASSQEARATGELFF
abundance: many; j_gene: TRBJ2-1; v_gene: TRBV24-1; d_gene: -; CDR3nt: TGTGCCACCAGTGATCCCGGACGGGGTGGGCAGTTCTTC; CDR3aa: CATSDPGRGGQFF
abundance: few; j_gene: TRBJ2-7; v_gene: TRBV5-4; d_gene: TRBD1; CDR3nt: TGTGCCAGCAGCTTGGAGGGACAGGGGAAGTATGAGCAGTACTTC; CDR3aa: CASSLEGQGKYEQYF
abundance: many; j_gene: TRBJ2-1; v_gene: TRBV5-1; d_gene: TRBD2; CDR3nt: TGCGCCAGCAGCAACGGACTAGCGGGGGGTAATGAGCAGTTCTTC; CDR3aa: CASSNGLAGGNEQFF
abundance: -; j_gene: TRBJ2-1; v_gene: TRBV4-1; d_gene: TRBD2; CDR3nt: TGCGCCAGCGGACTAGCGGGGAACAATGAGCAGTTCTTC; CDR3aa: CASGLAGNNEQFF
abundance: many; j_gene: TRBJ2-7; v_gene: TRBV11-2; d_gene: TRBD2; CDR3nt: TGTGCCAGCAGCCCTAGGACTAGCGGGGGGTTCCTCTCCTACGAGCAGTACTTC; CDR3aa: CASSPRTSGGFLSYEQYF
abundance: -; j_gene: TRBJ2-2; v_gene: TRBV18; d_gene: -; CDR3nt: TGTGCCAGCTCACTACGACAGGACAACACCGGGGAGCTGTTTTTT; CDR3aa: CASSLRQDNTGELFF
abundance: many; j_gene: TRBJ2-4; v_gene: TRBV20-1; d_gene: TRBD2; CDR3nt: TGCAGTGCTAGTGGTAGCGGGGTAGCCAAAAACATTCAGTACTTC; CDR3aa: CSASGSGVAKNIQYF
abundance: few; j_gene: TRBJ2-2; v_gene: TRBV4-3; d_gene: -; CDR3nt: TGCGCCAGCAGCCAGGGTACCACCGGGGAGCTGTTTTTT; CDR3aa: CASSQGTTGELFF
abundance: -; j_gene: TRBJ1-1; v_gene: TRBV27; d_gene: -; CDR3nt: TGTGCCAGCAGCCCAGGGTGGACTGAAGCTTTCTTT; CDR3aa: CASSPGWTEAFF
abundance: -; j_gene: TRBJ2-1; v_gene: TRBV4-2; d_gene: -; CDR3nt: TGTGCCAGCAGCCAAGATAAGCCCAGCTGGGTGACCTACAATGAGCAGTTCTTC; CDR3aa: CASSQDKPSWVTYNEQFF
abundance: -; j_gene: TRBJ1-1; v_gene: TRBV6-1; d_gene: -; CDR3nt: TGTGCCAGCAGTGAAGCGCTTCGGGGGATTGAAGCTTTCTTT; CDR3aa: CASSEALRGIEAFF
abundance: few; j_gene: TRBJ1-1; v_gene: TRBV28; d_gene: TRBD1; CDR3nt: TGTGCCAACAGAGACAGGGGCGGGGACACTGAAGCTTTCTTT; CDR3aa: CANRDRGGDTEAFF
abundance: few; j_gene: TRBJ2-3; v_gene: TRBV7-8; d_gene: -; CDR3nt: TGTGCCAGCAGCCCCATCCATAATCGAGATACGCAGTATTTT; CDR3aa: CASSPIHNRDTQYF
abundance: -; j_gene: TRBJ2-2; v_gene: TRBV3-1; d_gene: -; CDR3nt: TGTGCCTCCTGCCGCCAGGGGCGCCTTGACGGGGAGCTGTTTTTT; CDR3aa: CASCRQGRLDGELFF
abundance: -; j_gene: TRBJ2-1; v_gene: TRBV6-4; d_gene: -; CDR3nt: TGTGCCAGCAGTGTCGGGGGCGGGGGAGATGAGCAGTTCTTC; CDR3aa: CASSVGGGGDEQFF
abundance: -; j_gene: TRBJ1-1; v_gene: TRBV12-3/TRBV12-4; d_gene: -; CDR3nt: TGTGCCAGCAGTCCGACATACGTGGGGACTGAAGCTTTCTTT; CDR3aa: CASSPTYVGTEAFF
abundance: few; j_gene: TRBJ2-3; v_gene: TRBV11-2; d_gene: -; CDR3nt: TGTGCCAGCAGCTTAGATAACAGTCCGTGGGTTACAGATACGCAGTATTTT; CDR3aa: CASSLDNSPWVTDTQYF
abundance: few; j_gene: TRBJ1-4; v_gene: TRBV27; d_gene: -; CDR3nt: TGTGCCAGCAGCGCGCTCGACAGTGAAAAACTGTTTTTT; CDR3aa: CASSALDSEKLFF
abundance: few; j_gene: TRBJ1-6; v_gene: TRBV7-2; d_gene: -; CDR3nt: TGTGCCAGCAGCCCCGGGACTGGCGGTTCACCCCTCCACTTT; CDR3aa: CASSPGTGGSPLHF
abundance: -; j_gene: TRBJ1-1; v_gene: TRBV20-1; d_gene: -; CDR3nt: TGCAGTGCTTTGGACAGTGTGTCATTTAACGTGAAAGCTTTCTTT; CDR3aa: CSALDSVSFNVKAFF
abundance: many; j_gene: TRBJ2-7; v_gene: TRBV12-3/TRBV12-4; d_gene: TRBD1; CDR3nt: TGTGCCAGCAGGAGCAGGGGGTCCTCCGAGCAGTACTTC; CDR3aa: CASRSRGSSEQYF
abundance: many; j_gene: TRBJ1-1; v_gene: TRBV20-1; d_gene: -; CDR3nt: TGCAGTGCTAGGGGGGGGCTGAACACTGAAGCTTTCTTT; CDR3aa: CSARGGLNTEAFF
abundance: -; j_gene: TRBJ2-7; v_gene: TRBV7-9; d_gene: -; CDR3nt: TGTGCCAGCAGCTTCCCCATAACAGGGGGGGGGAACGAGCAGTACTTC; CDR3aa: CASSFPITGGGNEQYF
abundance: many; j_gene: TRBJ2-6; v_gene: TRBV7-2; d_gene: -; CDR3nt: TGTGCCAGCAGCCTTCCATCTTCCGGGGCCAACGTCCTGACTTTC; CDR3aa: CASSLPSSGANVLTF
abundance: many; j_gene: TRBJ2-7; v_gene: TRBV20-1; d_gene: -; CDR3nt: TGCAGTGCTCCCACAGGGAGGGGCTACGAGCAGTACTTC; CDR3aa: CSAPTGRGYEQYF